These 32 T cell receptor beta chains were sequenced from one sample in a study of PD-1 blockade in classical Hodgkin lymphoma. Sequencing was performed with immunoSEQ multiplex PCR; in TCRdb, only in-frame clones are kept and a portion is missing. In the table there are tens of thousands of clones, over 75% of which are singletons. Sample time point: cycle 4 day 1 (C4D1), after less than 7 weeks of nivolumab. Every patient was affected by relapse after autologous stem cell transplantation, while exposure to brentuximab vedotin was not uniform. The material was peripheral blood mononuclear cells (PBMCs), obtained before the fourth cycle of nivolumab. All receptors come from a human donor with classical Hodgkin lymphoma.

This chain uses TRBV2 with TRBJ2-3; D perhaps matches TRBD2 (6 bases). The CDR3 covers 15 residues. Germline lookup yields CDR1 SNHLY and CDR2 FYNNEI. The V gene lost 1 base and the J gene lost 8 bases, with 16 bases spanning the gap. CDR3 nucleotide sequence: TGTGCCAGCAGTGAAGGGGCTGTTCTCGGGGGTACGCAGTATTTT. As protein: CASSEGAVLGGTQYF.

This clone showed up just once. The V gene is TRBV5-4, the J gene TRBJ2-7; 9 positions match TRBD2. The CDR3 totals 14 residues. The V segment lost 5 bases and the J segment 4 bases; nucleotides outside the gene matches: 7. Germline-derived CDR1 and CDR2 are SGHNT and YYREEE (reference sequence). The CDR3 reads CASSYSGGNYEQYF. As DNA, the CDR3 is TGTGCCAGCAGTTACAGCGGGGGGAATTACGAGCAGTACTTC.

The gene calls are TRBV7-2 and TRBJ2-4, with D hard to call. Germline-derived CDR1 and CDR2 are SGHTA and FQGNSA. CDR3 length equals 15 residues. The V end was cut by 5 bases, the J end by 0 bases, with 11 bases between. This chain's CDR3 is CASSQESLAKNIQYF. Written as DNA, the CDR3 is TGTGCCAGCAGCCAGGAGAGCTTAGCCAAAAACATTCAGTACTTC.

This clone was seen just once. The V call is TRBV19, the J call TRBJ1-5; the D gene is possibly TRBD1 (6 bases). CDR1 LNHDA and CDR2 SQIVND come from the germline V gene (reference sequence). V dropped 1 base and J dropped 5 bases, with 21 bases sitting between them. The CDR3 covers 18 residues. The CDR3 DNA reads TGTGCCAGTAGTATAGCCCACACGGGGGGCAGGGTATATCAGCCCCAGCATTTT. This codes for CASSIAHTGGRVYQPQHF.

This chain joins TRBV19 and TRBJ1-1, with TRBD1 matching 9 bases. Unmatched junction bases numbered 9, after V lost 6 bases and J lost 4 bases. This CDR3 spans 15 amino acids. Germline assignment: CDR1 LNHDA and CDR2 SQIVND (reference sequence). CDR3 amino acids: CASRVQGARGTEAFF. The CDR3 DNA sequence: TGTGCCAGTAGGGTACAGGGGGCGCGGGGCACTGAAGCTTTCTTT.

The chain recombines TRBV7-8 with TRBJ2-5; 11 bases fit TRBD1. V dropped 6 bases and J dropped 5; count of bases not matched to a gene: 8. The CDR3 is made up of 15 amino acids. The germline V gene encodes CDR1 SGHVS and CDR2 FQNEAQ. The DNA of the CDR3 is TGTGCCAGCAGTACCCTCGGGACAGGGGGGGAGACCCAGTACTTC. Its translation: CASSTLGTGGETQYF.

The rearrangement joins TRBV2 to TRBJ1-1, with 8 positions matching TRBD1. Germline CDR1 and CDR2: SNHLY and FYNNEI. Germline trimming cut 7 bases from V and 3 bases from J; bases unmatched to any gene: 19. CDR3 size: 18 residues. The CDR3 region has the DNA TGTGCCAGCACTCCGTGGGGGCAGGGGGCGCGACTGGACACTGAAGCTTTCTTT. Amino acid sequence: CASTPWGQGARLDTEAFF.

The chain carries TRBV5-1 and TRBJ1-1; 7 nucleotides match TRBD1. Trimming took 2 bases from V and 1 from J; bases not matched to a gene: 11. CDR1 and CDR2 from the germline V gene are SGHRS and YFSETQ. This CDR3 region has 17 residues. The CDR3 bases are TGCGCCAGCAGCTTAAACACACCGGGACAGCGGAACACTGAAGCTTTCTTT. Amino acids: CASSLNTPGQRNTEAFF.

The chain has TRBV4-3 and TRBJ2-7, with 10 bases lining up with TRBD1. V lost 4 bases to trimming and J lost 3 bases; unmatched junction nucleotides: 6. The CDR3 covers 15 residues. CDR1 and CDR2 from the germline V gene are LGHNA and YSLEER. The CDR3 DNA follows: TGCGCCAGCAGCCGTCTGGGGGACAGGGGCTACGAGCAGTACTTC. Its protein product is CASSRLGDRGYEQYF.

This chain links TRBV7-2 with TRBJ2-1; TRBD2 aligns across 7 bases. CDR3 length: 14 residues. The V segment lost 7 bases and the J segment 6 bases; nucleotides outside the gene matches: 9. CDR1 and CDR2 (germline): SGHTA, FQGNSA. CDR3 region: CASNTPGGSNEQFF. The CDR3, as DNA: TGTGCCAGCAACACCCCGGGAGGTTCCAATGAGCAGTTCTTC.

V and J are TRBV18 and TRBJ1-1, with TRBD1 identical over 7 bases. The CDR3 is 15 residues long. V gave up 4 bases and J gave up 1 base; unmatched junction bases: 6. The V gene's germline CDR1 is KGHSH and CDR2 LQKENI. CDR3 region: CASSRSTGSNTEAFF. The CDR3 DNA follows: TGTGCCAGCTCACGATCGACAGGGTCGAACACTGAAGCTTTCTTT. Filled out from reference TRBV18 and TRBJ1-1, the complete variable domain reads NAGVMQNPRHLVRRRGQEARLRCSPMKGHSHVYWYRQLPEEGLKFMVYLQKENIIDESGMPKERFSAEFPKEGPSILRIQQVVRGDSAAYFCASSRSTGSNTEAFFGQGTRLTVV.

The rearrangement joins TRBV11-2 to TRBJ2-3; 10 positions match TRBD1. V trimming: 5 bases; J trimming: 3 bases; junction bases outside the gene matches: 5. CDR3 size: 15 residues. CDR1 and CDR2 (germline): SGHAT, FQNNGV. This CDR3 reads CASSPRTGGTDTQYF. CDR3 bases: TGTGCCAGCAGCCCGAGGACAGGGGGGACAGATACGCAGTATTTT.

This chain uses TRBV19 with TRBJ2-3, with 11 bases lining up with TRBD2. V trimming: 4 bases; J trimming: 4 bases; junction bases outside the gene matches: 7. Germline CDR1 LNHDA, CDR2 SQIVND (reference sequence). The CDR3 runs to 16 residues. CDR3 sequence: CASSTLVAGGSDTQYF. CDR3 coding DNA: TGTGCCAGTAGTACTCTGGTAGCGGGGGGGTCAGATACGCAGTATTTT.

This CDR3 is CAGQWGGDSYEQYF. The CDR3 DNA reads as TGTGCCGGGCAGTGGGGGGGGGACTCCTACGAGCAGTACTTC. V gene TRBV30 combines with J gene TRBJ2-7; 7 bases align to TRBD2. CDR3 length: 14 residues. Germline V CDR1 and CDR2: GTSNPN, SVGIG (reference sequence). J was trimmed by 0 bases and V by 8 bases; bases with no gene match: 10.

The chain combines TRBV7-9 with TRBJ1-4; D not certain. The V and J ends lost 4 bases and 1 base respectively, with 7 bases between them. The CDR3 consists of 14 residues. Germline CDR1 SEHNR, CDR2 FQNEAQ (reference sequence). Here the CDR3 reads CASSSGITNEKLFF. The CDR3 DNA reads as TGTGCCAGCAGCTCGGGCATAACTAATGAAAAACTGTTTTTT.

This rearrangement joins TRBV4-2 to TRBJ2-4; the D call may be TRBD1 or TRBD2 (6 bases each). CDR3 length: 16 residues. The ends were cut back, 1 base at V and 0 bases at J, with 10 bases in the middle. Germline V gives CDR1 LGHNA, CDR2 YNFKEQ. The DNA for the CDR3 is TGTGCCAGCAGCCAAGTAGGGGGGCGAGCCAAAAACATTCAGTACTTC. It is translated as CASSQVGGRAKNIQYF.

V usage is TRBV18 and J usage is TRBJ1-4, with TRBD1 matching over 8 bases. The CDR3 sequence is 16 residues long. V trimming: 4 bases; J trimming: 4 bases; junction bases outside the gene matches: 8. Germline CDR1 reads KGHSH; CDR2 reads LQKENI. The CDR3 DNA sequence: TGTGCCAGCTCACGACAGGGGAGTTCCATTAATGAAAAACTGTTTTTT. As protein: CASSRQGSSINEKLFF.

V usage is TRBV6-1 and J usage is TRBJ1-5; 8 positions match TRBD1. The CDR3 contains 16 residues. The V gene end was trimmed by 3 bases and the J gene end by 7 bases; junction bases not matched to a gene: 11. Germline V lookup: CDR1 MNHNS, CDR2 SASEGT. The CDR3 DNA follows: TGTGCCAGCAGTGAGAGAGCGTTGGCAGGGGGCCAGCCCCAGCATTTT. Translated: CASSERALAGGQPQHF.

CDR3 amino acids: CASSRQGGVSTEAFF. In DNA form, the CDR3 reads TGTGCCAGCAGCAGACAGGGTGGGGTTTCGACTGAAGCTTTCTTT. The chain recombines TRBV6-1 with TRBJ1-1; 7 bases match TRBD1. The ends lost 6 bases at V and 5 bases at J; junction bases unmatched: 12. The germline V gene has CDR1 MNHNS and CDR2 SASEGT. There are 15 residues in the CDR3.

The J gene is TRBJ2-7, the V gene TRBV19, with D possibly being TRBD1 (7 bases). This CDR3 spans 14 amino acids. Germline values: CDR1 LNHDA, CDR2 SQIVND (reference sequence). V lost 7 bases to trimming and J lost 5 bases, with 18 bases between them. Here the CDR3 DNA reads TGTGCCAGTATGCCAGGGGGGTCGAGAAACGAGCAGTACTTC. Translation gives CASMPGGSRNEQYF.

The chain carries TRBV9 and TRBJ2-3; the D gene is possibly TRBD2 (6 bases). This CDR3 has 17 residues. Deletions cut 4 bases from V and 1 base from J, with 19 bases between. The germline V gene has CDR1 SGDLS and CDR2 YYNGEE. The CDR3: CASSPRRLVVGTDTQYF. The CDR3 bases are TGTGCCAGCAGCCCCCGGAGACTAGTTGTAGGCACAGATACGCAGTATTTT.

Only a few counts were recorded for this clone. V gene TRBV15 combines with J gene TRBJ1-4; maybe TRBD1 (6 bases). Germline values: CDR1 LNHNV, CDR2 YYDKDF (reference sequence). Trimming removed 0 bases at V and 8 bases at J, with 16 bases between. The CDR3 is 16 residues long. CDR3 sequence: CATSRDSEGGREKLFF. The CDR3, as DNA: TGTGCCACCAGCAGAGATAGCGAAGGGGGTCGGGAAAAACTGTTTTTT.

The gene calls are TRBV6-7 and TRBJ1-3; D not resolved. TRBV6-7 is recorded as an ORF, its role being uncertain. V was shortened by 6 bases and J by 4 bases, with 13 bases between the two germline ends. There are 14 residues in the CDR3. As DNA, the CDR3 is TGTGCCAGCAGGGGCGGAGGGAGGGGAAACACCATATATTTT. This encodes CASRGGGRGNTIYF.

The CDR3 protein is CASSYLGGRDQPQHF. DNA of the CDR3: TGTGCCAGCAGCTATTTGGGGGGGCGCGATCAGCCCCAGCATTTT. The chain uses TRBV7-9 and TRBJ1-5, with a tentative D call TRBD1 (6 bases). In germline, CDR1 is SEHNR, CDR2 FQNEAQ (reference sequence). The CDR3 contains 15 residues. Trimming pared 4 bases from V and 5 bases from J, leaving 15 bases between. The entire variable domain, with the rest obtained from reference TRBV7-9 and TRBJ1-5, is as follows: DTGVSQNPRHKITKRGQNVTFRCDPISEHNRLYWYRQTLGQGPEFLTYFQNEAQLEKSRLLSDRFSAERPKGSFSTLEIQRTEQGDSAMYLCASSYLGGRDQPQHFGDGTRLSIL.

The chain links TRBV5-4 to TRBJ1-1, with D unclear. V dropped 4 bases and J dropped 9 bases, with 22 bases sitting between them. In germline, CDR1 is SGHNT, CDR2 YYREEE (reference sequence). CDR3 length equals 15 residues. CDR3 region: CASSPPRVAQTQAFF. For the CDR3, the DNA is TGTGCCAGCAGCCCCCCGAGAGTGGCCCAGACCCAAGCTTTCTTT. The entire variable domain, with the rest obtained from reference TRBV5-4 and TRBJ1-1, is as follows: ETGVTQSPTHLIKTRGQQVTLRCSSQSGHNTVSWYQQALGQGPQFIFQYYREEENGRGNFPPRFSGLQFPNYSSELNVNALELDDSALYLCASSPPRVAQTQAFFGQGTRLTVV.

This chain joins TRBV28 and TRBJ1-2; a weak D match, TRBD1 (5 bases). Germline V lookup: CDR1 MDHEN, CDR2 SYDVKM. The CDR3 has 10 residues. Trimming cost V 8 bases and J 6 bases, with 7 bases left between them. This CDR3 reads CASQGNGYTF. The DNA of the CDR3 is TGTGCCAGCCAGGGAAATGGCTACACCTTC.

Only one count was recorded for this clone. V usage is TRBV11-1 and J usage is TRBJ2-1; D remains unclear. V was shortened by 3 bases and J by 11 bases, with 8 bases between the two germline ends. CDR1 and CDR2 from the germline V gene are SGHAT and FQDESV (reference sequence). The length of the CDR3 is 11 residues. CDR3 DNA: TGTGCCAGCAGCTTTGCCTCGAAGCAGTTCTTC. Translated, it gives CASSFASKQFF.

This rearrangement joins TRBV19 to TRBJ2-4; a possible D gene is TRBD2 (5 bases). The CDR3 is 13 amino acids. V lost 0 bases to trimming and J lost 10 bases, with 10 bases between them. The germline V gene encodes CDR1 LNHDA and CDR2 SQIVND (reference sequence). The CDR3 spells CASSIDLGGIQYF. In DNA form, the CDR3 reads TGTGCCAGTAGTATAGATCTAGGCGGGATTCAGTACTTC. Variable domain in full (rest from reference TRBV19 and TRBJ2-4): DGGITQSPKYLFRKEGQNVTLSCEQNLNHDAMYWYRQDPGQGLRLIYYSQIVNDFQKGDIAEGYSVSREKKESFPLTVTSAQKNPTAFYLCASSIDLGGIQYFGAGTRLSVL.

The CDR3 DNA follows: TGTGCCAGCAGTGATCGAGGTTCCTACGAGCAGTACTTC. Amino acid sequence: CASSDRGSYEQYF. The V gene is TRBV2, the J gene TRBJ2-7; D is unclear. The CDR3 contains 13 residues. Trimming took off 3 bases at V and 1 base at J, with 7 bases between the two ends. CDR1 and CDR2 (germline): SNHLY, FYNNEI.

The chain recombines TRBV30 with TRBJ1-4, with D possibly TRBD1 on 5 matching bases. Trimming removed 5 bases from V and 1 base from J, with 11 bases in between. The CDR3 contains 14 residues. The germline V gene has CDR1 GTSNPN and CDR2 SVGIG (reference sequence). CDR3 bases: TGTGCCTGGTTGGGCAGGGAAACTAATGAAAAACTGTTTTTT. Protein: CAWLGRETNEKLFF. The full variable domain, rest sourced from reference TRBV30 and TRBJ1-4, is SQTIHQWPATLVQPVGSPLSLECTVEGTSNPNLYWYRQAAGRGLQLLFYSVGIGQISSEVPQNLSASRPQDRQFILSSKKLLLSDSGFYLCAWLGRETNEKLFFGSGTQLSVL.

This chain joins TRBV7-9 and TRBJ2-5, with D perhaps TRBD1 (6 bases). The better agreement between TRBJ2-7 and the DNA end casts doubt on the J call. This CDR3 spans 15 amino acids. Germline CDR1 and CDR2: SEHNR and FQNEAQ (reference sequence). CDR3 sequence reads: CASSSSRGFGYEQYF. The CDR3 DNA follows: TGTGCCAGCAGCTCCTCCAGGGGTTTCGGCTACGAGCAGTACTTC.

The rearrangement links TRBV2 to TRBJ1-5; tentatively, D is TRBD1 (5 bases). Per germline, CDR1 SNHLY and CDR2 FYNNEI. There are 16 residues in the CDR3. Deletions cut 3 bases from V and 7 bases from J, with 19 bases between. This CDR3 reads CASSDQSGGDGQPQHF. The CDR3 DNA reads as TGTGCCAGCAGTGATCAATCCGGAGGGGACGGCCAGCCCCAGCATTTT.